This TCR beta chain was observed in a study of cytomegalovirus exposure and HLA in healthy donors. Study-level results: What a later analysis showed was that several of the most significant clusters appeared linked to common viral pathogens. For presence/absence analyses, sequencing depth was assumed to be roughly uniform across donors.

Points on this clone: Its target is not known.

PCR primers comprised 60 Vbeta and 13 Jbeta primers. Profiled with immunoSEQ multiplex PCR; TCRdb holds only in-frame clones, not every one. The profile shows roughly 170,000 clones, about four fifths of them singletons. Sequencing was carried out using PBMCs. The sequence came from a young man in good health and CMV-seropositive.

The chain's CDR3 is CSVRRGPRGMEETQYF. Here the CDR3 DNA reads TGCAGCGTGAGGCGGGGACCGCGCGGTATGGAAGAGACCCAGTACTTC. The genes are TRBV29-1 and TRBJ2-5, with a weak D call TRBD2 (6 bases). Trimming removed 6 bases from V and 3 bases from J, with 23 bases in between. CDR3 length: 16 residues. Germline lookup yields CDR1 SQVTM and CDR2 ANQGSEA.